Following are 28 T cell receptor beta chains from one sample sequenced in a study of T-cell memory formation after mild COVID-19. MiXCR was run by TCRdb on the 5' RACE reads, yielding one entry per CDR3 protein. The sample includes approximately 410,000 distinct CDR3 sequences, about 22% seen only once; the top ten take over 10%. Sequenced: PBMCs or a T cell subset sorted from them (not recorded which). Receptors were obtained from an adult woman who had mild COVID-19 (a few samples of this study predate the infection). Cell type and time point are not known.

The sample holds a few counts of this clonotype. The gene calls are TRBV7-2 and TRBJ1-6; D possibly corresponds to TRBD1 (5 bases). The CDR3 spans 15 residues. The germline CDR1 and CDR2 sequences are SGHTA and FQGNSA. The V and J ends lost 2 bases and 8 bases respectively, with 13 bases between them. Written as DNA, the CDR3 is TGTGCCAGCAGCTTACGAGGGGCGGCTGATTCACCCCTCCACTTT. Its protein is CASSLRGAADSPLHF.

This clonotype was counted a few times. V gene TRBV5-4 combines with J gene TRBJ2-5; D gene uncertain. This CDR3 comprises 13 residues. Germline V CDR1 and CDR2: SGHNT, YYREEE (reference sequence). V was clipped by 5 bases and J by 4 bases, with 12 bases between them. The CDR3 region has the DNA TGTGCCAGCAGACTGTGGGCCTCAGAGACCCAGTACTTC. This sequence encodes CASRLWASETQYF.

This chain links TRBV4-1 with TRBJ2-3, with D tentatively TRBD2 (7 bases). Germline loops: CDR1 MGHRA, CDR2 YSYEKL. This CDR3 contains 17 residues. Trimming removed 0 bases from V and 2 bases from J, with 15 bases in between. In DNA, the CDR3 is TGCGCCAGCAGCCAAGAAGAGTGGGGGGGCCTCACAGATACGCAGTATTTT. It yields the protein CASSQEEWGGLTDTQYF.

This clonotype was recorded at least ten times. The V and J genes are TRBV12-3 or TRBV12-4 and TRBJ2-1; 7 nucleotides agree with TRBD1. The CDR3 contains 15 residues. After removal of 2 bases from V and 9 bases from J, the junction contained 10 bases not matched to a gene. The CDR3 spells CASSLRQGYLLEQFF. The CDR3 bases are TGTGCCAGCAGTTTAAGACAGGGTTATCTTCTTGAGCAGTTCTTC.

This clonotype was observed many times. The genes are TRBV24-1 and TRBJ2-1; 10 positions agree with TRBD1. The trim removed 4 bases at V and 10 bases at J, leaving 9 bases unmatched. Germline lookup yields CDR1 KGHDR and CDR2 SFDVKD. The CDR3 runs to 15 residues. CDR3 nucleotide sequence: TGTGCCACCAGTGACCAAGGGACAGGGGCACACGAGCAGTTCTTC. It is translated as CATSDQGTGAHEQFF.

This clonotype was recorded a few times. The CDR3 bases are TGTGCCAGCAGCCCGGGGACAGTCACTAATGAAAAACTGTTTTTT. Its translation is CASSPGTVTNEKLFF. V usage is TRBV3-1 and J usage is TRBJ1-4; 7 positions agree with TRBD1. This CDR3 spans 15 amino acids. CDR1 and CDR2 from the germline V gene are LGHDT and YNNKEL (reference sequence). V gave up 4 bases and J gave up 2 bases; unmatched junction bases: 4.

This clonotype was seen only a few times. Here the CDR3 reads CATSDPVETGKNEQFF. DNA for the CDR3: TGTGCCACCAGTGACCCAGTTGAGACAGGGAAGAATGAGCAGTTCTTC. The chain employs TRBV24-1 and TRBJ2-1; 7 bases are shared with TRBD1. Germline V gives CDR1 KGHDR, CDR2 SFDVKD. This CDR3 has 16 residues. Unmatched junction bases numbered 12, after V lost 4 bases and J lost 7 bases.

This clonotype occurred a few times. This chain joins TRBV6-6 and TRBJ2-3, with unresolved D. CDR3 length equals 18 residues. Germline V gives CDR1 MNHNY, CDR2 SVGAGI (reference sequence). Trimming pared 0 bases from V and 2 bases from J, leaving 18 bases between. The CDR3 sequence: CASSYSFGNTEPTDTQYF. The DNA for the CDR3 is TGTGCCAGCAGTTACTCTTTTGGTAATACAGAACCCACAGATACGCAGTATTTT.

This clonotype has a handful of counts. The chain combines TRBV20-1 with TRBJ1-5; a possible D gene is TRBD1 (5 bases). The V end lost 4 bases, the J end lost 2 bases, and 6 bases lay between the germline ends. The CDR3 has 12 residues. In germline, CDR1 is DFQATT, CDR2 SNEGSKA (reference sequence). The CDR3: CSAMGGNQPQHF. CDR3 nucleotides: TGCAGTGCTATGGGGGGCAATCAGCCCCAGCATTTT.

This clonotype was found a few times. V usage is TRBV7-2 and J usage is TRBJ2-3; the match to TRBD2 covers 12 bases. The CDR3 loop spans 19 amino acids. The trim removed 5 bases at V and 0 bases at J, leaving 12 bases unmatched. The germline CDR1 and CDR2 sequences are SGHTA and FQGNSA. The CDR3 DNA is TGTGCCAGCAGCCTCAGACTAGCGGGAGTCGGTTGGAGCACAGATACGCAGTATTTT. Translation: CASSLRLAGVGWSTDTQYF.

This chain connects TRBV7-9 to TRBJ2-1, with D tentatively TRBD2 (5 bases). V lost 5 bases to trimming and J lost 8 bases, with 19 bases between them. The CDR3 runs to 15 residues. Germline CDR1 is SEHNR and CDR2 is FQNEAQ (reference sequence). The CDR3 DNA sequence: TGTGCCAGCAGCACCCCTGGAGGCCTCGTGGATGAGCAGTTCTTC. This encodes CASSTPGGLVDEQFF.

This clonotype occurred a few times. The chain joins TRBV5-6 to TRBJ2-7; 9 bases agree with TRBD1. Per germline, CDR1 SGHDT and CDR2 YYEEEE. The junction had 7 bases not matched to a gene; V was cut back by 1 base and J by 5 bases. The CDR3 has 15 residues. CDR3 in DNA: TGTGCCAGCAGCTTGTTGGGACAGGGAGGCGACGAGCAGTACTTC. This translates into CASSLLGQGGDEQYF.

This clonotype was observed a handful of times. The chain combines TRBV5-1 with TRBJ2-7; D is possibly TRBD2 (7 bases). Trimming shortened V by 4 bases and J by 0 bases, and 17 bases separated the two germline ends. CDR1 SGHRS and CDR2 YFSETQ come from the germline V gene. This CDR3 region has 16 residues. The CDR3 bases are TGCGCCAGCAGCATCTCCACGGGGGGCCTCTCCTACGAGCAGTACTTC. Protein: CASSISTGGLSYEQYF.

In this sample, this clonotype turned up many times. This rearrangement joins TRBV7-8 to TRBJ2-3; the D gene could be TRBD1 or TRBD2 (5 bases each). In germline, CDR1 is SGHVS, CDR2 FQNEAQ. Trimming took 5 bases from V and 4 from J, leaving 19 bases between them. The CDR3 covers 16 residues. The CDR3 nucleotides read TGTGCCAGCAGCCTCAGATCAGGGCGGAGGTCAGATACGCAGTATTTT. It specifies CASSLRSGRRSDTQYF.

This clonotype appeared a single time. CDR3 sequence reads: CATSRDGGQETQYF. CDR3 in DNA: TGTGCCACCAGCAGAGATGGGGGGCAAGAGACCCAGTACTTC. This rearrangement joins TRBV15 to TRBJ2-5, with D perhaps TRBD2 (6 bases). Trimming removed 0 bases from V and 2 bases from J, with 7 bases in between. Germline CDR1 LNHNV, CDR2 YYDKDF (reference sequence). This CDR3 spans 14 amino acids.

This clonotype was detected a few times. The rearrangement links TRBV4-1 to TRBJ2-5; D is uncertain. Germline V CDR1 and CDR2: MGHRA, YSYEKL. This CDR3 spans 14 amino acids. V lost 1 base and J 6 bases, leaving 12 bases between the germline ends. CDR3 amino acids: CASSQVSLSQTQYF. In DNA, the CDR3 is TGCGCCAGCAGCCAAGTTTCCCTAAGCCAGACCCAGTACTTC.

This clonotype was picked up a small number of times. The rearrangement uses TRBV4-1 and TRBJ2-3; TRBD2 matches at 7 bases. V lost 2 bases and J lost 0; bases outside the gene matches: 5. The CDR3 extends over 16 amino acids. Germline V lookup: CDR1 MGHRA, CDR2 YSYEKL. The CDR3 sequence is CASSQLAGPSTDTQYF. The DNA of the CDR3 is TGCGCCAGCAGCCAATTAGCGGGCCCTAGCACAGATACGCAGTATTTT.

V is TRBV20-1 and J is TRBJ1-2; unclear D gene. CDR1 and CDR2 (germline): DFQATT, SNEGSKA (reference sequence). With 3 bases removed from V and 0 bases from J, the gap between germline ends came to 14 bases. This CDR3 contains 15 residues. The DNA for the CDR3 is TGCAGTGCTAGTGAAGGGAGTGGAGCTAACTATGGCTACACCTTC. Protein sequence: CSASEGSGANYGYTF.

This chain joins TRBV6-6 and TRBJ2-4, with D hard to call. CDR1 is MNHNY and CDR2 is SVGAGI in the germline V gene (reference sequence). V lost 6 bases and J 7 bases, leaving 10 bases between the germline ends. The CDR3 has 12 amino acids. The DNA for the CDR3 is TGTGCCAGCAGAATCAGGCGCAACATTCAGTACTTC. This codes for CASRIRRNIQYF.

V and J are TRBV4-2 and TRBJ2-3; D not resolved. Looked up from germline, CDR1 is LGHNA and CDR2 is YNFKEQ. V was cut by 1 base and J by 0 bases, with 11 bases left in between. This CDR3 has 16 amino acids. CDR3 sequence: CASSQARRASTDTQYF. CDR3 sequence (DNA): TGTGCCAGCAGCCAAGCAAGAAGGGCTAGCACAGATACGCAGTATTTT.

The genes are TRBV9 and TRBJ1-2; 8 bases are a match to TRBD1. CDR1 and CDR2 from the germline V gene are SGDLS and YYNGEE. V was pared by 3 bases and J by 4 bases, with 11 bases of the junction left unmatched. The CDR3 runs 16 residues. The DNA for the CDR3 is TGTGCCAGCAGCGCAAGGACAGGGAGAATTTCCTATGGCTACACCTTC. Encoded protein: CASSARTGRISYGYTF.

The CDR3 DNA reads as TGCGCCAGCAGCCAAGAATTGGGCGGGAGGCCCGAGCAGTTCTTC. Translating gives CASSQELGGRPEQFF. The chain uses TRBV4-3 and TRBJ2-1; 8 bases are a match to TRBD2. This CDR3 is built from 15 residues. J lost 10 bases, V lost 0 bases, and 8 bases had no gene match. Germline values: CDR1 LGHNA, CDR2 YSLEER.

CDR3 nucleotide sequence: TGTGCCAGTAGCCGTCTGGTAGGTCACGAGCAGTACTTC. It codes for CASSRLVGHEQYF. V and J are TRBV19 and TRBJ2-7; D uncertain. Germline CDR1 LNHDA, CDR2 SQIVND (reference sequence). The CDR3 runs to 13 residues. Trimming shortened V by 6 bases and J by 5 bases, and 14 bases separated the two germline ends. The whole variable domain, filled in from reference TRBV19 and TRBJ2-7, reads DGGITQSPKYLFRKEGQNVTLSCEQNLNHDAMYWYRQDPGQGLRLIYYSQIVNDFQKGDIAEGYSVSREKKESFPLTVTSAQKNPTAFYLCASSRLVGHEQYFGPGTRLTVT.

This clonotype was observed a few times. This chain joins TRBV7-2 and TRBJ1-2, with D perhaps TRBD1 (6 bases). CDR1 and CDR2 from the germline V gene are SGHTA and FQGNSA. V lost 1 base, J lost 3 bases, and 12 bases lay in between. This CDR3 comprises 15 residues. CDR3 in DNA: TGTGCCAGCAGCTTAGGTTCAGGGGTGGACTATGGCTACACCTTC. This encodes CASSLGSGVDYGYTF.

V gene TRBV20-1 combines with J gene TRBJ1-2; 7 bases agree with TRBD1. CDR1 DFQATT and CDR2 SNEGSKA come from the germline V gene (reference sequence). V lost 8 bases to trimming and J lost 4 bases; unmatched junction nucleotides: 13. The length of the CDR3 is 14 residues. The CDR3 region has the DNA TGCAGTAGCTATCGGAAGGGGGCAAGCTATGGCTACACCTTC. Amino acid sequence: CSSYRKGASYGYTF.

The chain couples TRBV20-1 to TRBJ2-3; D is perhaps TRBD2 (6 bases). Trimming shortened V by 3 bases and J by 2 bases, and 9 bases separated the two germline ends. The CDR3 has 13 amino acids. Germline V gene data show CDR1 as DFQATT and CDR2 as SNEGSKA (reference sequence). As DNA, the CDR3 is TGCAGTGCTAGGGGCGGGGACACAGATACGCAGTATTTT. It is translated as CSARGGDTDTQYF.

The V call is TRBV27, the J call TRBJ1-2; D gene uncertain. The V and J ends lost 5 bases and 8 bases respectively, with 18 bases between them. Germline values: CDR1 MNHEY, CDR2 SMNVEV (reference sequence). The CDR3 has 14 residues. The CDR3 loop reads CASSPSTSLEGYTF. The CDR3 DNA sequence: TGTGCCAGCAGTCCCTCGACGTCTTTGGAGGGCTACACCTTC.

This clonotype was picked up a small number of times. This chain links TRBV27 with TRBJ1-1; 7 nucleotides agree with TRBD1. The CDR3 is 13 residues long. Trimming cost V 5 bases and J 4 bases; bases outside gene matches: 4. The germline gives CDR1 MNHEY, CDR2 SMNVEV (reference sequence). The CDR3 reads CASSQQGRTEAFF. CDR3 nucleotides: TGTGCCAGCAGTCAACAGGGGCGCACTGAAGCTTTCTTT.